The clone carrying this T cell receptor (beta chain) was recorded only once. The sample comes from a study of OX40 agonist ivuxolimab in advanced cancers. On the study more broadly: Ivuxolimab, which is an agonistic anti-OX40 (CD134) antibody, was administered to the patients.

The repertoire was sequenced with immunoSEQ multiplex PCR; TCRdb's copy has only in-frame clones and lacks some. The sample has some 38,000 clones; about 93% are singletons. CDR1 is MDHEN, CDR2 SYDVKM, per germline. This CDR3 contains 14 residues. Trimming removed 8 bases from V and 5 bases from J; junction bases left unmatched: 7. This TCR was recovered from an adult with an advanced solid tumor such as melanoma, head and neck, liver or kidney cancer. The material sequenced was CD4+ or CD8+ T cells sorted from blood, taken in a trial of the OX40 agonist ivuxolimab. V is TRBV28 and J is TRBJ2-7; 12 nucleotides agree with TRBD1. The CDR3 region is CASSGDRGLNEQYF. For the CDR3, the DNA is TGTGCCAGCTCGGGGGACAGGGGGCTAAACGAGCAGTACTTC.